This TCR beta chain was captured by sequencing in a study of memory CD4+ T cells and cytomegalovirus serostatus. This CDR3 has 16 residues. CDR1 and CDR2 (germline): KGHSH, LQKENI. The V gene lost 2 bases and the J gene lost 3 bases, with 17 bases spanning the gap. Study-wide points: Suggested: most of the CMV-linked TCR signature lies in CD4+ memory cells.

The sort gate was single viable CD3+CD4+CD8-CD45RO+ cells for memory CD4+ T cells. The method was immunoSEQ multiplex PCR; TCRdb's version includes in-frame clones alone and lacks a portion of them. The sample contains approximately 92,000 clones, roughly 80% of which appear only once. As concerns this clone: The antigen remains unidentified.

The V call is TRBV18, the J call TRBJ2-7, with D tentatively TRBD2 (6 bases). Sequenced material: memory CD4+ T cells from blood. The origin of this receptor is an adult in good health and CMV-seropositive. In nucleotides, the CDR3 is TGTGCCAGCTCACCAGGGTGGTCGGGGGTCGACTACGAGCAGTACTTC. Translating it yields CASSPGWSGVDYEQYF.